One sample yielded the 30 T cell receptor beta chains listed below, sequenced in a study of control samples from healthy donors and cancer patients. Repertoires were generated with immunoSEQ multiplex PCR, while TCRdb's copy carries only in-frame clones and drops some. Its listing shows about 190,000 clones. The sequenced sample was blood. Receptors were obtained from a woman in her twenties or thirties in good health.

For the CDR3, the DNA is TGTGCCAGCAGCTTAGCGACTAGCGGGGGCAACTCCTGGGAGCAGTACTTC. Protein: CASSLATSGGNSWEQYF. This chain joins TRBV7-2 and TRBJ2-7, with TRBD2 identical over 12 bases. The CDR3 contains 17 residues. The germline V gene has CDR1 SGHTA and CDR2 FQGNSA. Trimming took 0 bases from V and 7 from J; bases not matched to a gene: 10.

Notes on this clone: One end of the junction does not line up with germline, which may come from a read error. The V and J genes are TRBV7-9 and TRBJ1-2, with D unclear. CDR3 length: 13 amino acids. CDR1 is SEHNR and CDR2 is FQNEAQ in the germline V gene (reference sequence). DNA for the CDR3: TGTGCCAGCAGCGTAGCTAGCGGGGTGGGCTACACCTTC. It codes for CASSVASGVGYTF.

The chain is built from TRBV13 and TRBJ2-7, with D perhaps matching TRBD1 (7 bases). Germline values: CDR1 PRHDT, CDR2 FYEKMQ (reference sequence). This CDR3 comprises 15 residues. V lost 5 bases and J lost 3, with 17 bases in between. The CDR3 coding sequence is TGTGCCAGCAGCCGCGGCGGGACAGCATTCTACGAGCAGTACTTC. Its protein product is CASSRGGTAFYEQYF.

The chain couples TRBV4-2 to TRBJ1-6; 10 nucleotides match TRBD1. The CDR3 has 17 amino acids. Germline values: CDR1 LGHNA, CDR2 YNFKEQ. V lost 0 bases and J lost 10; bases outside the gene matches: 9. The CDR3 DNA reads TGTGCCAGCAGCCAAGATAGGCCGGGACAGGGGTGGTCACCCCTCCACTTT. Protein sequence: CASSQDRPGQGWSPLHF.

V is TRBV27 and J is TRBJ1-5, with D unclear. The CDR3 is made up of 13 amino acids. The germline V gene encodes CDR1 MNHEY and CDR2 SMNVEV (reference sequence). Trimming pared 1 base from V and 7 bases from J, leaving 8 bases between. In nucleotides, the CDR3 is TGTGCCAGCAGTTTATTAAGGTACCAGCCCCAGCATTTT. It translates to CASSLLRYQPQHF.

This chain joins TRBV24-1 and TRBJ2-2; D gene uncertain. With 2 bases removed from V and 4 bases from J, the gap between germline ends came to 7 bases. Germline V gives CDR1 KGHDR, CDR2 SFDVKD. The length of the CDR3 is 14 residues. This chain's CDR3 is CATSDSLSTGELFF. In DNA form, the CDR3 reads TGTGCCACCAGTGATTCCCTGAGCACCGGGGAGCTGTTTTTT.

CDR3 region: CASSQAGTGAYNEQFF. The CDR3 DNA follows: TGCGCCAGCAGCCAAGCCGGGACAGGGGCCTACAATGAGCAGTTCTTC. The chain combines TRBV4-1 with TRBJ2-1; TRBD1 aligns across 10 bases. There are 16 residues in the CDR3. Germline V gene sequence: CDR1 MGHRA, CDR2 YSYEKL. Unmatched junction bases numbered 2, after V lost 1 base and J lost 2 bases.

The gene calls are TRBV28 and TRBJ2-7, with D tentatively TRBD2 (5 bases). The CDR3 spans 15 residues. With 4 bases removed from V and 3 bases from J, the gap between germline ends came to 16 bases. Per the germline V gene, CDR1 is MDHEN and CDR2 is SYDVKM. CDR3 nucleotide sequence: TGTGCCAGCAGTTCCCCGAAGACACTAGGCTACGAGCAGTACTTC. Its translation is CASSSPKTLGYEQYF.

The J gene is TRBJ1-4, the V gene TRBV12-3 or TRBV12-4; 8 positions agree with TRBD1. Trimming took 6 bases from V and 10 from J; bases not matched to a gene: 4. The CDR3 loop spans 12 amino acids. The CDR3 DNA sequence: TGTGCCAGCAGCGCAACAGGGGGAAAACTGTTTTTT. Translation: CASSATGGKLFF.

J is TRBJ2-3 and V is TRBV5-1; 14 bases align to TRBD2. Germline values: CDR1 SGHRS, CDR2 YFSETQ. This CDR3 contains 18 residues. Losses at the gene ends were 3 bases for V and 2 bases for J; bases not matched to a gene: 8. CDR3 nucleotides: TGCGCCAGCAGCTACGGGACTAGCGGGGGACGGATCACAGATACGCAGTATTTT. This codes for CASSYGTSGGRITDTQYF. The full variable domain, with the rest looked up from reference TRBV5-1 and TRBJ2-3, is KAGVTQTPRYLIKTRGQQVTLSCSPISGHRSVSWYQQTPGQGLQFLFEYFSETQRNKGNFPGRFSGRQFSNSRSEMNVSTLELGDSALYLCASSYGTSGGRITDTQYFGPGTRLTVL.

This chain connects TRBV2 to TRBJ2-7; D is perhaps TRBD2 (6 bases). From germline, CDR1 is SNHLY and CDR2 FYNNEI. V lost 6 bases to trimming and J lost 3 bases, with 15 bases between them. CDR3 length: 14 amino acids. DNA of the CDR3: TGTGCCAGCAGCGCTTTAGGAGGGATCTACGAGCAGTACTTC. This codes for CASSALGGIYEQYF.

This chain joins TRBV5-5 and TRBJ1-2; perhaps TRBD1 as D (6 bases). CDR3 length equals 16 residues. Trimming took off 4 bases at V and 4 bases at J, with 20 bases between the two ends. The germline V gene encodes CDR1 SGHKS and CDR2 YYEKEE (reference sequence). The CDR3 coding sequence is TGTGCCAGCAGCCCACGCCGGGACACCCAATCCTATGGCTACACCTTC. It translates to CASSPRRDTQSYGYTF.

This chain uses TRBV11-2 with TRBJ2-5; D gene unclear. Trimming removed 5 bases from V and 0 bases from J, with 10 bases in between. CDR3 length: 14 amino acids. The germline CDR1 and CDR2 sequences are SGHAT and FQNNGV. CDR3 sequence reads: CASSIGPNQETQYF. CDR3 bases: TGTGCCAGCAGCATCGGACCGAACCAAGAGACCCAGTACTTC.

V gene TRBV19 combines with J gene TRBJ1-2, with a tentative D call TRBD1 (6 bases). Between the trimmed V and J ends, which lost 6 bases and 4 bases, there was a span of 12 bases. The CDR3 totals 13 residues. Germline V lookup: CDR1 LNHDA, CDR2 SQIVND (reference sequence). The CDR3 DNA sequence: TGTGCCAGTAGGGAACAGGGCGGCTATGGCTACACCTTC. Translation gives CASREQGGYGYTF.

The chain couples TRBV10-3 to TRBJ2-7; D is tentatively TRBD1 or TRBD2 (5 bases each). The ends were cut back, 4 bases at V and 0 bases at J, with 13 bases in the middle. The CDR3 has 15 amino acids. Germline V gives CDR1 ENHRY, CDR2 SYGVKD. The CDR3 nucleotides read TGTGCCATCAGTGGGGGACGGTCGAGCTCCTACGAGCAGTACTTC. It translates to CAISGGRSSSYEQYF.

V usage is TRBV19 and J usage is TRBJ2-7; 8 bases are shared with TRBD2. Germline CDR1 LNHDA, CDR2 SQIVND (reference sequence). V shed 2 bases, J shed 1 base, and the junction held 4 bases outside the gene matches. The CDR3 loop spans 15 amino acids. As DNA, the CDR3 is TGTGCCAGTAGTATATTGGCGGGGGGATCCTACGAGCAGTACTTC. It translates to CASSILAGGSYEQYF.

V is TRBV28 and J is TRBJ1-4; D unresolved. The CDR3 runs 12 residues. CDR1 MDHEN and CDR2 SYDVKM come from the germline V gene. Trimming pared 8 bases from V and 12 bases from J, leaving 16 bases between. Here the CDR3 DNA reads TGTGCCAGCCAAGGAGAGGCTGGGGAACTGTTTTTT. This sequence encodes CASQGEAGELFF. The full variable domain, rest sourced from reference TRBV28 and TRBJ1-4, is DVKVTQSSRYLVKRTGEKVFLECVQDMDHENMFWYRQDPGLGLRLIYFSYDVKMKEKGDIPEGYSVSREKKERFSLILESASTNQTSMYLCASQGEAGELFFGSGTQLSVL.

The V gene is TRBV28, the J gene TRBJ2-1; either TRBD1 or TRBD2 may fit D (5 bases each). The germline gives CDR1 MDHEN, CDR2 SYDVKM. The CDR3 covers 15 residues. V was trimmed by 1 base and J by 2 bases, leaving 9 bases between them. In DNA form, the CDR3 reads TGTGCCAGCAGTTTATCAGGGACCCCCTACAATGAGCAGTTCTTC. Its protein is CASSLSGTPYNEQFF.

The chain uses TRBV7-9 and TRBJ1-2; 10 nucleotides align to TRBD1. After removal of 5 bases from V and 8 bases from J, the junction contained 14 bases not matched to a gene. The CDR3 spans 16 residues. The germline V gene encodes CDR1 SEHNR and CDR2 FQNEAQ (reference sequence). In DNA, the CDR3 is TGTGCCAGCAGCCTGGGACAGGGGCGACGGGGTACCGGCTACACCTTC. Amino acid sequence: CASSLGQGRRGTGYTF.

The V and J genes are TRBV2 and TRBJ1-1; no definite D call. CDR3 length: 13 amino acids. Per the germline V gene, CDR1 is SNHLY and CDR2 is FYNNEI. V lost 1 base to trimming and J lost 1 base, with 4 bases between them. CDR3 DNA sequence: TGTGCCAGCAGTGAAGGAGAGAACACTGAAGCTTTCTTT. This codes for CASSEGENTEAFF.

V is TRBV28 and J is TRBJ2-1, with 8 nucleotides matching TRBD1. The CDR3 runs to 15 residues. The V gene end was trimmed by 3 bases and the J gene end by 8 bases; junction bases not matched to a gene: 9. Germline V gene sequence: CDR1 MDHEN, CDR2 SYDVKM. The CDR3 protein is CASSLDREFRDEQFF. The CDR3 bases are TGTGCCAGCAGTTTGGACAGGGAGTTTCGGGATGAGCAGTTCTTC.

The chain recombines TRBV9 with TRBJ1-4; D is perhaps TRBD1 (6 bases). Trimming stripped 2 bases from V and 5 bases from J, with 13 bases between. The germline V gene has CDR1 SGDLS and CDR2 YYNGEE. The CDR3 is 15 residues long. The CDR3 DNA is TGTGCCAGCAGCGTTGACAGGCGGGGGAATGAAAAACTGTTTTTT. Residues: CASSVDRRGNEKLFF.

The CDR3 sequence is CASSLIEGISYGYTF. The CDR3 DNA reads TGTGCCAGCAGCCTTATTGAGGGGATAAGTTATGGCTACACCTTC. V usage is TRBV7-8 and J usage is TRBJ1-2, with D tentatively TRBD1 (5 bases). CDR1 and CDR2 from the germline V gene are SGHVS and FQNEAQ. V gave up 5 bases and J gave up 5 bases, with 18 bases separating them. The CDR3 contains 15 residues.

The chain employs TRBV28 and TRBJ2-5; 11 bases align to TRBD2. V shed 7 bases, J shed 9 bases, and the junction held 10 bases outside the gene matches. CDR3 length equals 14 residues. The germline V gene encodes CDR1 MDHEN and CDR2 SYDVKM. CDR3 sequence (DNA): TGTGCCAGCATTTTGACTAGCGGGGTTGGGGCCCAGTACTTC. Its translation: CASILTSGVGAQYF. The full variable domain, its missing parts supplied by reference TRBV28 and TRBJ2-5, is DVKVTQSSRYLVKRTGEKVFLECVQDMDHENMFWYRQDPGLGLRLIYFSYDVKMKEKGDIPEGYSVSREKKERFSLILESASTNQTSMYLCASILTSGVGAQYFGPGTRLLVL.

The chain carries TRBV7-9 and TRBJ1-2; TRBD1 matches 8 bases. The CDR3 has 15 amino acids. Germline V gene data show CDR1 as SEHNR and CDR2 as FQNEAQ (reference sequence). J gave up 8 bases and V 3 bases, and 11 bases lay outside the gene matches. This CDR3 reads CASSFPPDRVGGYTF. Here the CDR3 DNA reads TGTGCCAGCAGCTTCCCCCCGGACAGGGTTGGAGGCTACACCTTC.

The chain has TRBV5-6 and TRBJ2-7; a weak D match, TRBD1 (5 bases). The CDR3 is made up of 18 amino acids. Trimming pared 3 bases from V and 0 bases from J, leaving 22 bases between. Germline loops: CDR1 SGHDT, CDR2 YYEEEE. The CDR3 is CASSSTRSGFSLSYEQYF. The CDR3 DNA reads TGTGCCAGCAGCTCAACCCGATCAGGGTTCTCTCTCTCCTACGAGCAGTACTTC.

This chain connects TRBV7-9 to TRBJ1-1, with D unresolved. The germline gives CDR1 SEHNR, CDR2 FQNEAQ (reference sequence). This CDR3 has 17 residues. The V gene lost 6 bases and the J gene lost 6 bases, with 26 bases spanning the gap. This CDR3 is CASSNLKGMEVPAEAFF. The CDR3 DNA is TGTGCCAGCAGTAATCTCAAAGGGATGGAAGTACCAGCTGAAGCTTTCTTT. Full variable domain (outside the CDR3, taken from reference TRBV7-9 and TRBJ1-1): DTGVSQNPRHKITKRGQNVTFRCDPISEHNRLYWYRQTLGQGPEFLTYFQNEAQLEKSRLLSDRFSAERPKGSFSTLEIQRTEQGDSAMYLCASSNLKGMEVPAEAFFGQGTRLTVV.

The chain uses TRBV6-6 and TRBJ2-3; no clear D gene. Germline V CDR1 and CDR2: MNHNY, SVGAGI (reference sequence). V dropped 0 bases and J dropped 4 bases, with 8 bases sitting between them. The CDR3 is 14 amino acids. The CDR3 loop is CASSYSNGADTQYF. The CDR3 DNA reads as TGTGCCAGCAGTTACTCGAATGGCGCAGATACGCAGTATTTT.

This rearrangement joins TRBV19 to TRBJ1-2; 9 bases agree with TRBD1. Trimming took 2 bases from V and 8 from J; bases not matched to a gene: 9. In germline, CDR1 is LNHDA, CDR2 SQIVND (reference sequence). This CDR3 comprises 15 residues. The DNA of the CDR3 is TGTGCCAGTAGTATAAGAGTGGGACAGGGTTACGGCTACACCTTC. Translated, it gives CASSIRVGQGYGYTF.

The V call is TRBV5-1, the J call TRBJ2-7; TRBD1 might be the D (6 bases). Germline V gives CDR1 SGHRS, CDR2 YFSETQ. The CDR3 sequence is 14 residues long. Trimming stripped 8 bases from V and 3 bases from J, with 18 bases between. CDR3 sequence (DNA): TGCGCCAGTCTTCGTCCCGGGACATTCTACGAGCAGTACTTC. Translated: CASLRPGTFYEQYF.